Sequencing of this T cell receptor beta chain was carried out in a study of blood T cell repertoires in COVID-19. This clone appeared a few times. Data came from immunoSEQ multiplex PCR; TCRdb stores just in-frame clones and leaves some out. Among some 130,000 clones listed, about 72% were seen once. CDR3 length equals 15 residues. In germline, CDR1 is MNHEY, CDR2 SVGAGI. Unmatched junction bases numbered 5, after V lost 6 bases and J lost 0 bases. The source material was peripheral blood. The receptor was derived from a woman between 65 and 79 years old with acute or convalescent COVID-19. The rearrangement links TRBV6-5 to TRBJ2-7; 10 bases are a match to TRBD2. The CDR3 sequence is CASSPGTSVSYEQYF. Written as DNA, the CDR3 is TGTGCCAGCAGCCCGGGGACTAGCGTCTCCTACGAGCAGTACTTC.